This T cell receptor (beta chain) was documented in a study of blood T cell repertoires in COVID-19. Produced via immunoSEQ multiplex PCR; TCRdb's table is partial and in-frame only. The sample holds tens of thousands of clones, about 88% seen once. The CDR3 is made up of 15 amino acids. The germline V and J ends were trimmed by 3 bases and 4 bases, with 17 bases remaining between them. Per the germline V gene, CDR1 is SQVTM and CDR2 is ANQGSEA. The sequenced sample consisted of peripheral blood. This TCR was recovered from a man aged 60 to 69 with acute or convalescent COVID-19. The chain links TRBV29-1 to TRBJ2-3; weak D call: TRBD1 (5 bases). For the CDR3, the DNA is TGCAGCGTTGATTTGACCTTGGGGCTTGCAGATACGCAGTATTTT. It translates to CSVDLTLGLADTQYF.